This paragraph reports one TCR beta chain. This clonotype occurred a few times. Its target antigen remains unknown. It has no much larger one-base neighbor in the sample; base qualities were not kept. The data originate from a study of identical twins (dated by TCRdb to about 2016). At the level of the whole study: The study deep-sequenced TCR alpha and beta repertoires from monozygotic twins, unrelated adults of various ages and cord blood to test whether fetal clonotypes persist. To rule out contamination, the twin experiments were replicated at different times with different library preparation protocols. Points the paper makes about the study in general: Out-of-frame TCR alpha sharing in monozygotic twins was systematically underestimated by recombination models, whereas sharing between unrelated individuals was in agreement with the recombination models. Compared with coincidental sharing between unrelated individuals, an excess of low generation-probability sequences was observed among out-of-frame TCR alpha sequences shared between twins. A weaker excess of twin sharing was found in beta out-of-frame sequences because the signal-to-noise ratio was lowered by fewer shared sequences. Because the same donors could not be followed over many years, conclusions were based on cross-sectional statistical analysis. Abundant cord blood beta clonotypes had fewer insertions, young adult naive repertoires showed a similar but weaker trend, and memory repertoires showed no such trend. Invariant T cells such as MAIT and iNKT could partly confound zero-insertion analyses, though diverse VJ usage argued against this for most clonotypes.

Trimming takes 1 base from V and 4 bases from J, and the germline ends sit 15 bases apart. The germline V gene supplies CDR1 SGHRS and CDR2 YFSETQ. Taken from cysteine to phenylalanine, the CDR3 has 16 residues. The retained sequence is limited to the CDR3, 48 bases, with the frame set at the first base. Preparation of the library involved 5' RACE. TCRdb names Illumina HiSeq 2000 as the instrument used. Template switching introduced a universal primer binding site; the final cDNA contained a unique molecular identifier, enabling accurate counting of TCR cDNA molecules. First-strand cDNA for TCR alpha and beta chains was synthesized from specific primers in the conserved constant-segment region. Each cDNA library was double barcoded, with a SMART-Mk sample barcode plus Illumina barcodes, to control for contamination. TruSeq adapter sequences, together with Illumina sample barcodes, were added in two successive PCR steps. The Illumina HiSeq platform was used with custom primers to sequence TCR alpha and beta cDNA libraries. The paper's data handling went like this. MiGEC was used to process raw reads and extract unique molecular identifiers, and MiXCR was used to find CDR3 positions. For each individual, recombination models were inferred using an EM algorithm with the repgenHMM and IGoR tools. The analysis of shared clonotypes was done with the tcR package in R, with sharing normalized by the product of cloneset sizes. To study raw recombination without the effects of thymic and clonal selection, out-of-frame nonproductive sequences were analyzed. Starting from the raw public reads, TCRdb applied fastp trimming at Q25, assembled clones with MiXCR and retained in-frame beta chains. Each CDR3 protein gets just one entry, which takes the most common genes and DNA from the rows behind it. The V and J calls, along with clone size, are taken from TCRdb and not from the paper's own processing. Across this sample there are just under 550,000 distinct CDR3 sequences, with roughly 15% seen only once. The ten largest clones add up to about 0.47% of the sample.

Every donor was a healthy Caucasian. Three pairs of female monozygotic twins, all aged roughly 18 to 29 years, were included in the twin cohort. Positive isolation kits from Invitrogen were used to isolate the CD4+ and CD8+ T cell populations. The same sample was also used in a study of yellow fever vaccine responses in identical twins. From the second report: According to the authors, the vaccine-induced T cell response in identical twins seemed to be partly convergent and partly specific to each individual. The study precisely tracked vaccine-responding T cell clones in identical twins.

The receptor's source is a woman under 30 in good health. The chain links TRBV5-1 with TRBJ2-1, with TRBD2 perhaps the D gene, on 5 matching bases. Sequenced sample: CD4+ T cells sorted from blood. The encoded CDR3 is CASSLFAAADYNEQFF. The DNA is TGCGCCAGCAGCTTGTTTGCAGCGGCCGATTACAATGAGCAGTTCTTC. With all but the CDR3 taken from the reference TRBV5-1 and TRBJ2-1 genes, the full variable domain is: KAGVTQTPRYLIKTRGQQVTLSCSPISGHRSVSWYQQTPGQGLQFLFEYFSETQRNKGNFPGRFSGRQFSNSRSEMNVSTLELGDSALYLCASSLFAAADYNEQFFGPGTRLTVL.